The 22 T cell receptor beta chains in this list originate from one sample, sequenced in a study of shared clonotypes between healthy human individuals. Libraries were prepared by immunoSEQ multiplex PCR; TCRdb keeps only in-frame clonotypes and omits some of them. Among some 500,000 clones listed, approximately 71% were seen once. The sequencing input was PBMCs. Receptors originate from a woman between 40 and 55 years old in good health. Some clones in this sample may be carry-over from other donors' samples.

This clone was seen more than once but under ten times. The rearrangement uses TRBV27 and TRBJ1-5; TRBD1 agrees at 7 bases. The CDR3 sequence is 15 residues long. Germline lookup yields CDR1 MNHEY and CDR2 SMNVEV (reference sequence). V shed 6 bases and J 4 bases; nucleotides not matched to a gene: 9. CDR3 bases: TGTGCCAGCAGATCAAGGACAGGTTATAATCAGCCCCAGCATTTT. Translated: CASRSRTGYNQPQHF.

The V and J genes are TRBV7-3 and TRBJ2-3, with TRBD1 matching over 12 bases. V lost 1 base, J lost 9 bases, and 11 bases stayed unmatched. The CDR3 consists of 17 residues. Looked up from germline, CDR1 is SGHTA and CDR2 is FQGTGA. The CDR3: CASSLIGSGQGAGTQYF. CDR3 bases: TGTGCCAGCAGCTTAATAGGATCGGGACAGGGGGCCGGGACGCAGTATTTT. The full variable domain, in which reference TRBV7-3 and TRBJ2-3 provide the parts outside the CDR3, is GAGVSQTPSNKVTEKGKYVELRCDPISGHTALYWYRQSLGQGPEFLIYFQGTGAADDSGLPNDRFFAVRPEGSVSTLKIQRTERGDSAVYLCASSLIGSGQGAGTQYFGPGTRLTVL.

The chain has TRBV11-2 and TRBJ2-3; 7 nucleotides line up with TRBD2. Trimming removed 4 bases from V and 2 bases from J; junction bases left unmatched: 3. The CDR3 contains 14 residues. Germline V gene data show CDR1 as SGHAT and CDR2 as FQNNGV. Written as DNA, the CDR3 is TGTGCCAGCAGCTCTAGCGGATACACAGATACGCAGTATTTT. Translation: CASSSSGYTDTQYF. The whole variable domain, remainder taken from reference TRBV11-2 and TRBJ2-3, is EAGVAQSPRYKIIEKRQSVAFWCNPISGHATLYWYQQILGQGPKLLIQFQNNGVVDDSQLPKDRFSAERLKGVDSTLKIQPAKLEDSAVYLCASSSSGYTDTQYFGPGTRLTVL.

The chain couples TRBV6-1 to TRBJ1-3; maybe TRBD1 (5 bases). Trimming took off 4 bases at V and 2 bases at J, with 12 bases between the two ends. There are 15 residues in the CDR3. Germline V lookup: CDR1 MNHNS, CDR2 SASEGT. CDR3 nucleotides: TGTGCCAGCAGTGTCGCACAGGCCCCTGGAAACACCATATATTTT. This sequence encodes CASSVAQAPGNTIYF.

Remarks on this clone: This may stem from a read error, because a much larger clone lies one nucleotide away. V is TRBV10-2 and J is TRBJ2-3; TRBD2 is a possible D gene (6 bases). The CDR3 contains 11 residues. CDR1 is WSHSY, CDR2 SAAADI, per germline. CDR3 coding DNA: TGCGCCAGCAAGCGGGCAGATACGAAGTATTTT. Encoded protein: CASKRADTKYF.

This clone came up a few times. This likely traces to a read error, being one base from a far larger clone. The chain couples TRBV27 to TRBJ1-2; the match to TRBD1 covers 11 bases. The CDR3 runs to 15 residues. Germline V gene lookup returns CDR1 MNHEY and CDR2 SMNVEV (reference sequence). The CDR3 sequence is CASSPLGQGASGHTF. CDR3 nucleotides: TGTGCCAGCAGTCCTTTAGGACAGGGGGCGTCTGGCCACACCTTC.

V is TRBV5-1 and J is TRBJ1-3, with a weak D call TRBD1 (5 bases). In germline, CDR1 is SGHRS, CDR2 YFSETQ. V was shortened by 4 bases and J by 0 bases, with 8 bases between the two germline ends. The CDR3 loop spans 14 amino acids. CDR3 coding DNA: TGCGCCAGCAGCCACGGGGCCTCTGGAAACACCATATATTTT. Protein sequence: CASSHGASGNTIYF.

This chain links TRBV28 with TRBJ2-5; 9 nucleotides align to TRBD1. The J call may be incorrect, as the DNA end agrees better with TRBJ2-7. This CDR3 comprises 16 residues. Germline assignment: CDR1 MDHEN and CDR2 SYDVKM. The CDR3 sequence is CASSFVAGQGLNEQYF. The CDR3 DNA sequence: TGTGCCAGCAGTTTTGTTGCCGGACAGGGGTTGAACGAGCAGTACTTC.

This clone was recorded at least ten times. V gene TRBV19 combines with J gene TRBJ1-1; 7 bases fit TRBD1. Germline values: CDR1 LNHDA, CDR2 SQIVND (reference sequence). The CDR3 spans 14 residues. The J segment lost 1 base and the V segment lost 8 bases, leaving 7 bases of the junction unmatched. CDR3 coding DNA: TGTGCCAGTTCATACGACAGGGCGAACACTGAAGCTTTCTTT. Its protein is CASSYDRANTEAFF.

This chain links TRBV28 with TRBJ1-6, with a possible D match to TRBD1 (5 bases). Germline lookup yields CDR1 MDHEN and CDR2 SYDVKM. V shed 6 bases and J shed 5 bases, with 14 bases lying between them. CDR3 length: 15 amino acids. DNA of the CDR3: TGTGCCAGCAGCCCTATCGACAGAGATAATTCACCCCTCCACTTT. Amino acids: CASSPIDRDNSPLHF.

This clone occurred once. This chain links TRBV28 with TRBJ2-3, with unresolved D. Per germline, CDR1 MDHEN and CDR2 SYDVKM. Trimming shortened V by 5 bases and J by 2 bases, and 17 bases separated the two germline ends. There are 16 residues in the CDR3. The CDR3 loop reads CASSPNHLGATDTQYF. CDR3 in DNA: TGTGCCAGCAGTCCGAACCATTTGGGTGCCACAGATACGCAGTATTTT.

This chain joins TRBV2 and TRBJ2-7; D is possibly TRBD1 or TRBD2 (6 bases each). CDR1 and CDR2 (germline): SNHLY, FYNNEI. Trimming stripped 3 bases from V and 0 bases from J, with 12 bases between. The CDR3 sequence is 15 residues long. Here the CDR3 DNA reads TGTGCCAGCAGTGACGGGGGCAGCCTCTCCTACGAGCAGTACTTC. This encodes CASSDGGSLSYEQYF. Together with reference TRBV2 and TRBJ2-7, the CDR3 gives the full variable domain: EPEVTQTPSHQVTQMGQEVILRCVPISNHLYFYWYRQILGQKVEFLVSFYNNEISEKSEIFDDQFSVERPDGSNFTLKIRSTKLEDSAMYFCASSDGGSLSYEQYFGPGTRLTVT.

V and J are TRBV5-4 and TRBJ2-7; possibly TRBD1 for D (5 bases). The CDR3 sequence is 15 residues long. Trimming shortened V by 0 bases and J by 3 bases, and 13 bases separated the two germline ends. Germline lookup yields CDR1 SGHNT and CDR2 YYREEE (reference sequence). The CDR3 sequence: CASSLGQGRSYEQYF. The CDR3 DNA is TGTGCCAGCAGCTTGGGGCAGGGAAGAAGCTACGAGCAGTACTTC.

The chain is built from TRBV5-1 and TRBJ2-4, with 10 bases lining up with TRBD1. This CDR3 has 16 residues. J lost 5 bases, V lost 0 bases, and 5 bases had no gene match. In germline, CDR1 is SGHRS, CDR2 YFSETQ. CDR3 coding DNA: TGCGCCAGCAGCTTGGGGGACAGGGGCGGAGAAAACATTCAGTACTTC. Translating gives CASSLGDRGGENIQYF.

The chain links TRBV5-6 to TRBJ2-5; 8 nucleotides match TRBD2. The ends lost 8 bases at V and 3 bases at J; junction bases unmatched: 15. CDR1 is SGHDT, CDR2 YYEEEE, per germline. The CDR3 has 16 residues. The CDR3 loop reads CASEWGGGRRKETQYF. DNA of the CDR3: TGTGCCAGTGAATGGGGAGGCGGGAGGAGGAAAGAGACCCAGTACTTC.

This clone appeared many times. The genes are TRBV4-1 and TRBJ1-2; D not resolved. CDR3 length: 13 residues. The V gene lost 2 bases and the J gene lost 1 base, with 5 bases spanning the gap. Per germline, CDR1 MGHRA and CDR2 YSYEKL. The CDR3 loop reads CASSQRDNYGYTF. The CDR3 DNA reads TGCGCCAGCAGCCAACGGGATAACTATGGCTACACCTTC.

This chain links TRBV25-1 with TRBJ1-1, with no clear D. Germline V lookup: CDR1 MGHDK, CDR2 SYGVNS. V shed 0 bases and J shed 7 bases, with 9 bases lying between them. The CDR3 loop spans 13 amino acids. Here the CDR3 DNA reads TGTGCCAGCAGTGAATATGGCCCCGGTGAAGCTTTCTTT. Amino acid sequence: CASSEYGPGEAFF. The full variable domain, with the rest looked up from reference TRBV25-1 and TRBJ1-1, is EADIYQTPRYLVIGTGKKITLECSQTMGHDKMYWYQQDPGMELHLIHYSYGVNSTEKGDLSSESTVSRIRTEHFPLTLESARPSHTSQYLCASSEYGPGEAFFGQGTRLTVV.

A remark on this clone: A much more abundant neighbour one base away suggests this may be a read error. This chain connects TRBV28 to TRBJ1-2, with D possibly being TRBD1 (5 bases). This CDR3 region has 15 residues. Germline V lookup: CDR1 MDHEN, CDR2 SYDVKM. CDR3 residues: CASSLVQGSNCGYTF. In DNA form, the CDR3 reads TGTGCCAGCAGTTTAGTTCAGGGTTCCAACTGTGGCTACACCTTC.

On this clone itself: Other DNA sequences from this sample encode an identical CDR3 as well. The chain is built from TRBV5-1 and TRBJ1-1; D may be TRBD1 (5 bases). The CDR3 has 15 residues. The V gene's germline CDR1 is SGHRS and CDR2 YFSETQ. V was trimmed by 0 bases and J by 1 base, leaving 10 bases between them. The CDR3 bases are TGCGCCAGCAGCTTGGACGGTCAGGGGAACACTGAAGCTTTCTTT. This gives the protein CASSLDGQGNTEAFF.

This clone has just one count. The chain employs TRBV6-6 and TRBJ2-4; the D gene is possibly TRBD1 (6 bases). The CDR3 covers 15 residues. CDR1 is MNHNY, CDR2 SVGAGI, per germline (reference sequence). V was cut by 0 bases and J by 1 base, with 7 bases left in between. The CDR3 sequence: CASSYSQGAKNIQYF. CDR3 nucleotide sequence: TGTGCCAGCAGTTACTCGCAGGGGGCCAAAAACATTCAGTACTTC.

As to this clone: The same CDR3 arises from other DNA sequences in this sample as well. This chain links TRBV30 with TRBJ1-4, with TRBD1 as a possible D gene (6 bases). The CDR3 extends over 13 amino acids. Trimming removed 0 bases from V and 8 bases from J, with 10 bases in between. Germline V CDR1 and CDR2: GTSNPN, SVGIG (reference sequence). CDR3 protein: CAWSVQGGEKLFF. In nucleotides, the CDR3 is TGTGCCTGGAGTGTACAGGGTGGCGAAAAACTGTTTTTT.

This chain links TRBV7-2 with TRBJ2-2; D gene ambiguous. Deletions cut 5 bases from V and 4 bases from J, with 14 bases between. The germline gives CDR1 SGHTA, CDR2 FQGNSA. The CDR3 has 15 residues. As DNA, the CDR3 is TGTGCCAGCAGCCCAGACGCCATAGTCACCGGGGAGCTGTTTTTT. Translating it yields CASSPDAIVTGELFF. The full variable domain, its missing parts supplied by reference TRBV7-2 and TRBJ2-2, is GAGVSQSPSNKVTEKGKDVELRCDPISGHTALYWYRQSLGQGLEFLIYFQGNSAPDKSGLPSDRFSAERTGGSVSTLTIQRTQQEDSAVYLCASSPDAIVTGELFFGEGSRLTVL.